These 5 T cell receptor beta chains were all obtained from the same sample, sequenced in a study of blood T cell repertoires in COVID-19 (dated by TCRdb to the early 2020s). The protocol used for the library was the immunoSEQ multiplex PCR assay. Not all clones reach the TCRdb copy of this immuneACCESS table, which keeps in-frame sequences only. Checked studies attribute under half of the gap to unresolved V genes and leave the rest unexplained. This sample lists 310,000 or so clones; 87% were detected once. The ten largest clones add up to roughly 2.2% of the sample. Source material: peripheral blood. The receptors were sampled from a woman in her fifties or sixties who had recovered from COVID-19.

The CDR3 loop reads CSVAGKLNTEAFF. The CDR3 nucleotides read TGCAGCGTTGCCGGGAAGCTGAACACTGAAGCTTTCTTT. The chain uses TRBV29-1 and TRBJ1-1, with no clear D. Trimming cost V 4 bases and J 0 bases, with 9 bases left between them. Germline V CDR1 and CDR2: SQVTM, ANQGSEA. The CDR3 is 13 amino acids.

This clone was observed a single time. The J gene is TRBJ2-6, the V gene TRBV9; no clear D. Trimming took 3 bases from V and 0 from J, leaving 10 bases between them. CDR1 SGDLS and CDR2 YYNGEE come from the germline V gene. The CDR3 has 16 amino acids. The CDR3 protein is CASSASQLSGANVLTF. In DNA, the CDR3 is TGTGCCAGCAGCGCTTCCCAACTCTCTGGGGCCAACGTCCTGACTTTC.

The chain links TRBV13 to TRBJ2-1, with 9 bases identical to TRBD2. The CDR3 is 13 amino acids. V lost 7 bases to trimming and J lost 9 bases; unmatched junction nucleotides: 7. Germline V gene sequence: CDR1 PRHDT, CDR2 FYEKMQ (reference sequence). The CDR3 region is CASTSGRLGEQFF. CDR3 DNA sequence: TGTGCCAGCACCAGCGGGAGGTTAGGTGAGCAGTTCTTC. Combining the CDR3 with reference TRBV13 and TRBJ2-1 gives the whole variable domain AAGVIQSPRHLIKEKRETATLKCYPIPRHDTVYWYQQGPGQDPQFLISFYEKMQSDKGSIPDRFSAQQFSDYHSELNMSSLELGDSALYFCASTSGRLGEQFFGPGTRLTVL.

The chain uses TRBV6-6 and TRBJ2-2; tentative D call: TRBD2 (6 bases). The CDR3 loop spans 13 amino acids. Germline loops: CDR1 MNHNY, CDR2 SVGAGI (reference sequence). V was shortened by 4 bases and J by 6 bases, with 9 bases between the two germline ends. The DNA for the CDR3 is TGTGCCAGCAGTTCAGCGGGTTCCGGGGAGCTGTTTTTT. This encodes CASSSAGSGELFF.

The V and J genes are TRBV10-3 and TRBJ2-4; D remains ambiguous. CDR1 is ENHRY and CDR2 is SYGVKD in the germline V gene. The CDR3 is 12 residues long. V lost 3 bases and J lost 4, with 4 bases in between. The CDR3 spells CAISEQKNIQYF. The CDR3 DNA sequence: TGTGCCATCAGTGAACAGAAAAACATTCAGTACTTC.